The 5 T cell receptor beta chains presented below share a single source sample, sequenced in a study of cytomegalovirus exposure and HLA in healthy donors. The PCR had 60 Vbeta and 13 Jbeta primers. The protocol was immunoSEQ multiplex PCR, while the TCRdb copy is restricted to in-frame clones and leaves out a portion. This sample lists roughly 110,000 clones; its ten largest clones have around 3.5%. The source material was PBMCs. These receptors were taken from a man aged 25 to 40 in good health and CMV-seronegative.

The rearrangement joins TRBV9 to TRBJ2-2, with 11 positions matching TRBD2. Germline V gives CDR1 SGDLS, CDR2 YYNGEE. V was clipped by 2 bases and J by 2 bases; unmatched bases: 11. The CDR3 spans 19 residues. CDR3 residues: CASSVGPLGLAGNTGELFF. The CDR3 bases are TGTGCCAGCAGCGTGGGGCCCCTCGGACTAGCGGGTAACACCGGGGAGCTGTTTTTT.

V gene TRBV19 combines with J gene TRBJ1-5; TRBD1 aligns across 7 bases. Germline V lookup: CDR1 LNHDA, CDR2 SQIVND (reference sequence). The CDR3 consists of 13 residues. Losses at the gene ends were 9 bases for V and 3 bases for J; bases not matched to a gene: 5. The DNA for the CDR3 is TGTGCCAGCAAGGGACAGATCAATCAGCCCCAGCATTTT. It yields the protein CASKGQINQPQHF.

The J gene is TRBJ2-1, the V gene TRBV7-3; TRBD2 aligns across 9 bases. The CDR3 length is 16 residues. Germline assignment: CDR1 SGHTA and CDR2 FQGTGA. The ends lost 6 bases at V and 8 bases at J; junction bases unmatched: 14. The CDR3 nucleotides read TGTGCCAGCAGTCAAAGGGCGACTAGCGGCGGAGATGAGCAGTTCTTC. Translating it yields CASSQRATSGGDEQFF.

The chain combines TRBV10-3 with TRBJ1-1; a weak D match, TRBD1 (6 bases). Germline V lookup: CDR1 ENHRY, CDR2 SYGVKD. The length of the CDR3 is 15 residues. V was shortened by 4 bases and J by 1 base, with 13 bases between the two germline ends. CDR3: CAISGQGRANTEAFF. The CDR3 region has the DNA TGTGCCATCAGTGGGCAGGGGCGGGCGAACACTGAAGCTTTCTTT.

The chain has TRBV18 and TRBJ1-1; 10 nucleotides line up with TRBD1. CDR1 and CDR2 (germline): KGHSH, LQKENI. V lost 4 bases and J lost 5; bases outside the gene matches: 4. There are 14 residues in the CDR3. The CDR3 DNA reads TGTGCCAGCTCACGAGACAGGGGGCGGACTGAAGCTTTCTTT. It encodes CASSRDRGRTEAFF.